Sequencing of this T cell receptor beta chain was carried out in a study of T cell responses to AZD1222 COVID-19 vaccine. As for the study in general: Combined were second doses at about 4 or about 12 weeks.

Study-wide results and caveats: Sampling that yielded the repertoires occurred only after the peak T cell response. Mostly white British, mostly female donors; authors suggested clonal diversity may be underestimated.

Sequenced by immunoSEQ multiplex PCR; TCRdb stores in-frame clones only, minus some. The table includes roughly 140,000 clones, 70% to 90% detected once. CDR1 is SGHRS and CDR2 is YFSETQ in the germline V gene. This CDR3 region has 14 residues. V lost 0 bases, J lost 0 bases, and 3 bases lay in between. On this clone: Its matching antigen is unknown.

This clonotype originated in an adult in good health. The source was peripheral blood, collected on day 0 of AZD1222 vaccination. This chain joins TRBV5-1 and TRBJ1-4; D is unclear. The CDR3 nucleotides are TGCGCCAGCAGCTTGGGTCCAACTAATGAAAAACTGTTTTTT. Residues: CASSLGPTNEKLFF. Full variable domain (remainder filled in from reference TRBV5-1 and TRBJ1-4): KAGVTQTPRYLIKTRGQQVTLSCSPISGHRSVSWYQQTPGQGLQFLFEYFSETQRNKGNFPGRFSGRQFSNSRSEMNVSTLELGDSALYLCASSLGPTNEKLFFGSGTQLSVL.